The 25 T cell receptor beta chains given below trace back to one sample, sequenced in a study of T cells in Graves' hyperthyroidism and ophthalmopathy. The TCR beta CDR3 regions underwent amplification using RNA transcripts as the source. HTBI primers were used for first-round RT-PCR of the TCR CDR3. TCRdb used MiXCR to reprocess the multiplex PCR reads, holding one entry per CDR3 protein. The data contain approximately 590,000 distinct CDR3 sequences, less than 20% of them seen just once; the ten biggest clones take up roughly 7.3%. Sequenced material: blood. These receptors all come from a woman aged 25-40 years with Graves' hyperthyroidism.

This clonotype was seen many times. The V and J genes are TRBV18 and TRBJ1-5; perhaps TRBD1 as D (5 bases). Germline V gene lookup returns CDR1 KGHSH and CDR2 LQKENI. The V end lost 5 bases, the J end lost 4 bases, and 12 bases lay between the germline ends. The CDR3 covers 14 residues. The CDR3 DNA reads as TGTGCCAGCTCAGCCGGGACGGAGAATCAGCCCCAGCATTTT. Translation gives CASSAGTENQPQHF. Looking up the rest from reference TRBV18 and TRBJ1-5 gives the full variable domain: NAGVMQNPRHLVRRRGQEARLRCSPMKGHSHVYWYRQLPEEGLKFMVYLQKENIIDESGMPKERFSAEFPKEGPSILRIQQVVRGDSAAYFCASSAGTENQPQHFGDGTRLSIL.

The gene calls are TRBV25-1 and TRBJ2-7, with 8 bases that match TRBD2. V lost 6 bases and J lost 5; bases outside the gene matches: 9. Germline CDR1 reads MGHDK; CDR2 reads SYGVNS. There are 14 residues in the CDR3. In DNA form, the CDR3 reads TGTGCCAGCAGGCGGGGGGCGGATGTCCACGAGCAGTACTTC. Residues: CASRRGADVHEQYF.

This rearrangement joins TRBV14 to TRBJ1-1; 7 positions match TRBD1. The V gene end was trimmed by 4 bases and the J gene end by 7 bases; junction bases not matched to a gene: 6. Germline CDR1 SGHDN, CDR2 FVKESK. The CDR3 runs to 13 residues. The CDR3 here is CASSLIDRVEAFF. CDR3 in DNA: TGTGCCAGCAGCCTGATCGACAGGGTTGAAGCTTTCTTT.

The V call is TRBV7-3, the J call TRBJ1-1, with D unresolved. The ends were cut back, 5 bases at V and 3 bases at J, with 10 bases in the middle. CDR3 length: 13 amino acids. Germline V gene data show CDR1 as SGHTA and CDR2 as FQGTGA. The CDR3 protein is CASSPSGYTEAFF. Here the CDR3 DNA reads TGTGCCAGCAGCCCTAGCGGCTACACTGAAGCTTTCTTT.

This clonotype was observed at least ten times. This chain connects TRBV18 to TRBJ2-3, with 8 bases fitting TRBD2. The CDR3 is made up of 15 amino acids. CDR1 is KGHSH, CDR2 LQKENI, per germline. With V trimmed by 3 bases and J by 5 bases, 7 bases remained unmatched. The CDR3 sequence: CASSPAGRALDTQYF. The CDR3 DNA reads as TGTGCCAGCTCACCTGCCGGGAGGGCCTTAGATACGCAGTATTTT. The complete variable domain, with remaining parts taken from reference TRBV18 and TRBJ2-3, reads NAGVMQNPRHLVRRRGQEARLRCSPMKGHSHVYWYRQLPEEGLKFMVYLQKENIIDESGMPKERFSAEFPKEGPSILRIQQVVRGDSAAYFCASSPAGRALDTQYFGPGTRLTVL.

This clonotype was seen at least ten times. The J gene is TRBJ2-3, the V gene TRBV3-1, with TRBD2 identical over 14 bases. This CDR3 is built from 19 residues. Germline assignment: CDR1 LGHDT and CDR2 YNNKEL (reference sequence). V lost 8 bases, J lost 2 bases, and 15 bases stayed unmatched. The DNA for the CDR3 is TGTGCCAGCCTCGGGCCGGGACTAGCGGGAGAAGACCACACAGATACGCAGTATTTT. Translating it yields CASLGPGLAGEDHTDTQYF.

The gene calls are TRBV29-1 and TRBJ2-5, with D possibly matching TRBD1 (5 bases). The germline V gene encodes CDR1 SQVTM and CDR2 ANQGSEA. V gave up 7 bases and J gave up 0 bases, with 9 bases separating them. This CDR3 contains 12 residues. This CDR3 reads CSGRQNQETQYF. CDR3 DNA sequence: TGCAGCGGGCGACAGAACCAAGAGACCCAGTACTTC.

This clonotype showed up many times. The V and J genes are TRBV3-1 and TRBJ1-1, with a weak D call TRBD1 (6 bases). The ends were cut back, 0 bases at V and 3 bases at J, with 8 bases in the middle. Germline loops: CDR1 LGHDT, CDR2 YNNKEL (reference sequence). There are 14 residues in the CDR3. The CDR3 DNA reads as TGTGCCAGCAGCCAAGAAGGGGGGGACACTGAAGCTTTCTTT. The encoded protein is CASSQEGGDTEAFF.

The chain employs TRBV4-1 and TRBJ2-6; perhaps TRBD2 as D (5 bases). This CDR3 comprises 18 residues. CDR1 and CDR2 from the germline V gene are MGHRA and YSYEKL. The V gene lost 4 bases and the J gene lost 0 bases, with 16 bases spanning the gap. The CDR3 nucleotides read TGCGCCAGCAGCCCCCCCGGGGAGTACTACTCTGGGGCCAACGTCCTGACTTTC. Encoded protein: CASSPPGEYYSGANVLTF.

There are many counts of this clonotype. The chain uses TRBV12-3 or TRBV12-4 and TRBJ1-2; 8 positions agree with TRBD1. Trimming took 3 bases from V and 8 from J; bases not matched to a gene: 5. There are 13 residues in the CDR3. CDR3 in DNA: TGTGCCAGCAGTTTGGACAGGGAGAGGGGCTACACCTTC. Its protein is CASSLDRERGYTF.

A note on this clonotype: A much larger clone differs from this one at a single base, so this may be a read error. The chain is built from TRBV6-2 or TRBV6-3 and TRBJ2-3; 7 bases are a match to TRBD1. The CDR3 extends over 11 amino acids. Germline V gene data show CDR1 as MNHEY and CDR2 as SVGEGT. CDR3 sequence: CASIGTDTKYF. CDR3 bases: TGTGCCAGCATCGGGACAGATACGAAGTATTTT.

This clonotype was seen many times. The rearrangement joins TRBV27 to TRBJ2-1, with D possibly matching TRBD1 (5 bases). V was shortened by 4 bases and J by 4 bases, with 11 bases between the two germline ends. CDR3 length: 14 residues. Germline V CDR1 and CDR2: MNHEY, SMNVEV (reference sequence). The CDR3 nucleotides read TGTGCCAGCAGTTCAGGGATGGCATACAATGAGCAGTTCTTC. It translates to CASSSGMAYNEQFF.

In its sample, this clonotype was seen many times. V usage is TRBV2 and J usage is TRBJ2-7, with D maybe TRBD2 (5 bases). This CDR3 has 16 residues. V was clipped by 7 bases and J by 0 bases, with 19 bases between them. Germline loops: CDR1 SNHLY, CDR2 FYNNEI. The CDR3 DNA follows: TGTGCCAGCAACCCAGGCAGAGGGCTAAGCTCCTACGAGCAGTACTTC. It is translated as CASNPGRGLSSYEQYF. Full variable domain (remainder filled in from reference TRBV2 and TRBJ2-7): EPEVTQTPSHQVTQMGQEVILRCVPISNHLYFYWYRQILGQKVEFLVSFYNNEISEKSEIFDDQFSVERPDGSNFTLKIRSTKLEDSAMYFCASNPGRGLSSYEQYFGPGTRLTVT.

This clonotype came up many times. This chain links TRBV3-1 with TRBJ2-1, with D hard to call. This CDR3 spans 16 amino acids. Trimming removed 6 bases from V and 0 bases from J, with 15 bases in between. Germline V gene sequence: CDR1 LGHDT, CDR2 YNNKEL (reference sequence). The CDR3: CASSYQSWSSYNEQFF. CDR3 DNA: TGTGCCAGCAGTTATCAAAGCTGGAGCTCCTACAATGAGCAGTTCTTC.

In this sample, this clonotype turned up many times. The V and J genes are TRBV20-1 and TRBJ2-1, with 16 bases that match TRBD2. The CDR3 has 19 residues. The ends lost 0 bases at V and 3 bases at J; junction bases unmatched: 8. From germline, CDR1 is DFQATT and CDR2 SNEGSKA (reference sequence). CDR3 nucleotides: TGCAGTGCTAGAGATAGGGGGACTAGCGGGAGGGCCTACTACAATGAGCAGTTCTTC. Translating gives CSARDRGTSGRAYYNEQFF.

The genes are TRBV5-6 and TRBJ1-1; possibly TRBD1 for D (5 bases). The germline gives CDR1 SGHDT, CDR2 YYEEEE. This CDR3 spans 15 amino acids. Trimming removed 0 bases at V and 4 bases at J, with 13 bases between. The CDR3: CASSLGDRGGTEAFF. The CDR3 nucleotides are TGTGCCAGCAGCTTGGGGGATCGGGGGGGCACTGAAGCTTTCTTT.

This chain joins TRBV12-3 or TRBV12-4 and TRBJ1-5; 8 nucleotides line up with TRBD1. The CDR3 totals 12 residues. J was trimmed by 10 bases and V by 6 bases; bases with no gene match: 5. The CDR3 here is CASRSAGGPQHF. CDR3 coding DNA: TGTGCCAGCAGGAGCGCAGGGGGCCCCCAGCATTTT.

The rearrangement links TRBV20-1 to TRBJ2-1; 8 bases align to TRBD2. This CDR3 comprises 15 residues. Germline CDR1 and CDR2: DFQATT and SNEGSKA (reference sequence). V was clipped by 8 bases and J by 9 bases; unmatched bases: 18. CDR3 region: CSPKDVGGLDAEQFF. The CDR3 nucleotides read TGCAGTCCCAAAGATGTGGGGGGACTAGACGCTGAGCAGTTCTTC.

With respect to this clonotype: An end of the junction does not agree with germline; a read error may underlie this. The chain has TRBV7-3 and TRBJ2-3; 12 nucleotides line up with TRBD2. In germline, CDR1 is SGHTA, CDR2 FQGTGA. The CDR3 is 15 amino acids. For the CDR3, the DNA is TGTGCCAGCAGCCTAACGGGACTAGCGGGAGATACGCAGTATTTT. It codes for CASSLTGLAGDTQYF. Using reference TRBV7-3 and TRBJ2-3 for the parts outside the CDR3, the full variable domain is GAGVSQTPSNKVTEKGKYVELRCDPISGHTALYWYRQSLGQGPEFLIYFQGTGAADDSGLPNDRFFAVRPEGSVSTLKIQRTERGDSAVYLCASSLTGLAGDTQYFGPGTRLTVL.

This clonotype was recorded at least ten times. The CDR3 is CASRDSGRALDTQYF. For the CDR3, the DNA is TGTGCCAGCAGGGATAGCGGGAGGGCATTAGATACGCAGTATTTT. J is TRBJ2-3 and V is TRBV7-2; 11 bases match TRBD2. CDR1 is SGHTA, CDR2 FQGNSA, per germline. Trimming took 6 bases from V and 5 from J; bases not matched to a gene: 7. The CDR3 totals 15 residues.

This clonotype was detected many times. The rearrangement joins TRBV7-2 to TRBJ2-7; possibly TRBD1 for D (6 bases). Germline CDR1 is SGHTA and CDR2 is FQGNSA. The V and J ends lost 1 base and 6 bases respectively, with 13 bases between them. This CDR3 contains 14 residues. CDR3 bases: TGTGCCAGCAGCTTAGGGAACAGGGTTTCCGAGCAGTACTTC. Protein product: CASSLGNRVSEQYF.

In its sample, this clonotype was seen many times. This chain uses TRBV5-1 with TRBJ2-7, with D perhaps matching TRBD1 or TRBD2 (5 bases each). CDR1 is SGHRS, CDR2 YFSETQ, per germline. The ends were cut back, 4 bases at V and 2 bases at J, with 16 bases in the middle. The CDR3 is 15 amino acids. CDR3: CASSLVRGATYEQYF. For the CDR3, the DNA is TGCGCCAGCAGCCTCGTTCGAGGGGCCACCTACGAGCAGTACTTC.

A few counts support this clonotype. The chain carries TRBV9 and TRBJ2-1; the match to TRBD1 covers 10 bases. Looked up from germline, CDR1 is SGDLS and CDR2 is YYNGEE. Trimming cost V 4 bases and J 8 bases; bases outside gene matches: 6. The CDR3 totals 14 residues. The CDR3: CASSSPGQGHEQFF. In nucleotides, the CDR3 is TGTGCCAGCAGCAGCCCGGGACAGGGGCATGAGCAGTTCTTC. The whole variable domain, filled in from reference TRBV9 and TRBJ2-1, reads DSGVTQTPKHLITATGQRVTLRCSPRSGDLSVYWYQQSLDQGLQFLIQYYNGEERAKGNILERFSAQQFPDLHSELNLSSLELGDSALYFCASSSPGQGHEQFFGPGTRLTVL.

The rearrangement links TRBV4-1 to TRBJ2-1; D is perhaps TRBD2 (6 bases). Germline V gives CDR1 MGHRA, CDR2 YSYEKL. The CDR3 runs 14 residues. Trimming removed 5 bases from V and 4 bases from J, with 12 bases in between. CDR3 region: CASSYRDLYNEQFF. The CDR3 nucleotides read TGCGCCAGCAGCTACCGGGACTTATACAATGAGCAGTTCTTC.

The chain joins TRBV7-9 to TRBJ1-1, with 7 bases aligning to TRBD1. The V and J ends lost 5 bases and 4 bases, in that order; junction bases with no gene match: 7. CDR3 length equals 14 residues. Germline CDR1 is SEHNR and CDR2 is FQNEAQ (reference sequence). In DNA form, the CDR3 reads TGTGCCAGCAGCAGAAAGACAGGGAGCACTGAAGCTTTCTTT. It translates to CASSRKTGSTEAFF.